One and the same sample provided the 11 T cell receptor beta chains below, sequenced in a study of neurological immune-mediated disorders (dated by TCRdb to between 2019 and 2020). According to the study, the label for this sample's time point signals: technical triplicate 2. Libraries were built with 5' RACE. Sequencing instrument: Illumina HiSeq 2500. TCRdb ran its own pipeline on the public reads, namely fastp trimming at Q25 and MiXCR clone calling, and kept in-frame beta chains. Merged by CDR3 protein, the rows form single entries marked with the most common genes and DNA. The sample yields about 31,000 distinct CDR3 sequences; 10% to 15% were counted once. Clones ranked in the top ten supply approximately 5% of the sample. Sequencing was done on a sample of CD4+ T cells from blood. These receptors all come from a female donor with HTLV-1-associated myelopathy (HAM/TSP).

This clonotype was detected many times. The rearrangement uses TRBV29-1 and TRBJ2-3; a possible D gene is TRBD2 (5 bases). Trimming stripped 3 bases from V and 4 bases from J, with 11 bases between. CDR1 and CDR2 from the germline V gene are SQVTM and ANQGSEA. The CDR3 covers 13 residues. In nucleotides, the CDR3 is TGCAGCGTTGAGGTGGGAGCGGCAGATACGCAGTATTTT. Translated: CSVEVGAADTQYF.

This clonotype was counted a few times. The chain carries TRBV18 and TRBJ1-4; TRBD1 is a possible D gene (6 bases). The germline V gene has CDR1 KGHSH and CDR2 LQKENI. This CDR3 is 20 amino acids long. Trimming shortened V by 0 bases and J by 0 bases, and 20 bases separated the two germline ends. This CDR3 is CASSPPGTHTRQATNEKLFF. The CDR3, as DNA: TGTGCCAGCTCACCACCGGGGACACATACGAGGCAAGCAACTAATGAAAAACTGTTTTTT.

This clonotype was picked up many times. CDR3 sequence: CASSRFYEQYF. For the CDR3, the DNA is TGTGCCAGCAGCCGTTTCTACGAGCAGTACTTC. The J gene is TRBJ2-7, the V gene TRBV3-1; no clear D. V shed 4 bases and J shed 3 bases, with 4 bases lying between them. Germline loops: CDR1 LGHDT, CDR2 YNNKEL (reference sequence). There are 11 residues in the CDR3.

The chain links TRBV20-1 to TRBJ1-4; D not certain. The germline CDR1 and CDR2 sequences are DFQATT and SNEGSKA (reference sequence). The length of the CDR3 is 15 residues. The V end lost 7 bases, the J end lost 8 bases, and 23 bases lay between the germline ends. The CDR3 DNA reads as TGCAGTGACGGTTTTACTGGACGGCTAGAAGAAAAACTGTTTTTT. It translates to CSDGFTGRLEEKLFF.

The chain is built from TRBV20-1 and TRBJ2-3, with TRBD2 identical over 8 bases. The germline gives CDR1 DFQATT, CDR2 SNEGSKA (reference sequence). The junction had 18 bases not matched to a gene; V was cut back by 1 base and J by 6 bases. There are 18 residues in the CDR3. This CDR3 reads CSARVHTKFAGGGDTQYF. In DNA form, the CDR3 reads TGCAGTGCTAGAGTTCACACCAAATTCGCGGGAGGTGGGGATACGCAGTATTTT.

The genes are TRBV20-1 and TRBJ2-2; 8 positions match TRBD2. Trimming cost V 4 bases and J 0 bases; bases outside gene matches: 10. Per the germline V gene, CDR1 is DFQATT and CDR2 is SNEGSKA (reference sequence). The CDR3 covers 17 residues. Written as DNA, the CDR3 is TGCAGTGCTACGAACCTACCGGGACTAGCGAACACCGGGGAGCTGTTTTTT. Translated: CSATNLPGLANTGELFF.

This clonotype occurred many times. The J gene is TRBJ2-3, the V gene TRBV24-1; TRBD1 agrees at 7 bases. CDR1 and CDR2 from the germline V gene are KGHDR and SFDVKD. The CDR3 has 16 amino acids. The J segment lost 2 bases and the V segment lost 6 bases, leaving 10 bases of the junction unmatched. The CDR3 bases are TGTGCCACCAGTCCCCAGGGACAGACCTTCACAGATACGCAGTATTTT. Translating it yields CATSPQGQTFTDTQYF.

This clonotype occurred many times. The chain is built from TRBV4-1 and TRBJ2-1; D gene ambiguous. V dropped 3 bases and J dropped 3 bases, with 0 bases sitting between them. CDR3 length equals 11 residues. Germline CDR1 reads MGHRA; CDR2 reads YSYEKL. This CDR3 is CASSHYNEQFF. CDR3 nucleotide sequence: TGCGCCAGCAGCCACTACAATGAGCAGTTCTTC.

This clonotype was seen ten or more times. V gene TRBV7-9 combines with J gene TRBJ2-2, with D perhaps TRBD1 (6 bases). CDR1 and CDR2 (germline): SEHNR, FQNEAQ (reference sequence). This CDR3 comprises 15 residues. The V end was cut by 6 bases, the J end by 4 bases, with 15 bases between. The CDR3 loop is CASRRNLGGTGELFF. The CDR3 coding sequence is TGTGCCAGCAGACGAAATCTAGGGGGCACCGGGGAGCTGTTTTTT.

V is TRBV20-1 and J is TRBJ2-2; 7 positions match TRBD1. Germline trimming cut 5 bases from V and 2 bases from J; bases unmatched to any gene: 5. The CDR3 is made up of 14 amino acids. Germline CDR1 DFQATT, CDR2 SNEGSKA (reference sequence). The chain's CDR3 is CSALRQGNTGELFF. The CDR3 DNA reads as TGCAGTGCTCTACGACAGGGCAACACCGGGGAGCTGTTTTTT.

There are many counts of this clonotype. The chain recombines TRBV20-1 with TRBJ2-3; possible D gene TRBD1, 6 bases. The CDR3 sequence is 17 residues long. The V gene lost 0 bases and the J gene lost 2 bases, with 18 bases spanning the gap. Germline V lookup: CDR1 DFQATT, CDR2 SNEGSKA (reference sequence). The CDR3 sequence is CSARDGTPKTYTDTQYF. DNA for the CDR3: TGCAGTGCTAGAGACGGGACACCCAAGACCTACACAGATACGCAGTATTTT.